This T cell receptor beta chain was observed in a study of cytomegalovirus exposure and HLA in healthy donors. Though nominally healthy at sampling, donors likely had unrecorded immune exposures. It was with 60 Vbeta and 13 Jbeta primers that the PCR ran. TCRdb's table, derived via immunoSEQ multiplex PCR, lists solely in-frame clones and lacks some. The sample lists a few hundred thousand clones; around four fifths were seen once. The germline CDR1 and CDR2 sequences are SGHNT and YYREEE (reference sequence). The V gene end was trimmed by 0 bases and the J gene end by 8 bases; junction bases not matched to a gene: 8. CDR3 length: 16 residues.

V usage is TRBV5-4 and J usage is TRBJ1-4; 9 nucleotides match TRBD1. The specimen was PBMCs. The clonotype originates from a woman aged 40 to 55 in good health and CMV-seronegative. CDR3 coding DNA: TGTGCCAGCAGCTTGGCCCCCAGACAGGGGGGGGAAAAACTGTTTTTT. Its translation is CASSLAPRQGGEKLFF.